The 16 T cell receptor beta chains below all came from one sample that was sequenced in a study of spatial heterogeneity in lung cancer (dated by TCRdb to the late 2010s). The time point label, read with the paper, signifies: sample taken at primary tumor resection. Whole RNA extracted from tumor and nontumor lung tissue, or from cryopreserved PBMC samples, was used for TCR sequencing without cell sorting. Library preparation used 5' RACE. The instrument given in TCRdb is NextSeq 500. TCRdb took the public reads, trimmed them with fastp at Q25, ran MiXCR for clone calling and kept in-frame beta chains. Rows merge per CDR3 protein into single entries with the most common DNA and genes. The sample includes around 10,000 distinct CDR3 sequences, with roughly 3.5% observed a single time. The top ten hold around 49% of the sample. The sequenced sample was PBMCs, obtained at surgery. These receptors were taken from a female donor with early-stage non-small cell lung cancer.

This clonotype was picked up many times. Found in a library prepared for alpha chains, this beta chain is an off-target read, and its abundance has little meaning. The rearrangement links TRBV7-2 to TRBJ1-2, with D maybe TRBD1 (5 bases). From germline, CDR1 is SGHTA and CDR2 FQGNSA. The CDR3 runs 18 residues. V lost 3 bases, J lost 5 bases, and 25 bases lay in between. Here the CDR3 DNA reads TGTGCCAGCAGCTTGCATCAGGGTCGGTACGGGGCCCCTTATGGCTACACCTTC. Residues: CASSLHQGRYGAPYGYTF.

This clonotype showed up many times. This beta chain appears as a stray read in a library generated for alpha chains; its size is not informative. V usage is TRBV28 and J usage is TRBJ1-6, with a possible D match to TRBD1 (5 bases). CDR3 length: 14 amino acids. Trimming pared 3 bases from V and 7 bases from J, leaving 10 bases between. The V gene's germline CDR1 is MDHEN and CDR2 SYDVKM. For the CDR3, the DNA is TGTGCCAGCAGTTTGCAGGGCCTCAATTCACCCCTCCACTTT. Translated, it gives CASSLQGLNSPLHF. The full variable domain, in which reference TRBV28 and TRBJ1-6 provide the parts outside the CDR3, is DVKVTQSSRYLVKRTGEKVFLECVQDMDHENMFWYRQDPGLGLRLIYFSYDVKMKEKGDIPEGYSVSREKKERFSLILESASTNQTSMYLCASSLQGLNSPLHFGNGTRLTVT.

There are many counts of this clonotype. The library was built for alpha chains, so this beta chain is an off-target read and its size means little. The genes are TRBV4-3 and TRBJ1-1; the match to TRBD1 covers 8 bases. This CDR3 is 14 amino acids long. From germline, CDR1 is LGHNA and CDR2 YSLEER. After removal of 4 bases from V and 4 bases from J, the junction contained 5 bases not matched to a gene. The CDR3 sequence is CASSPRGRVTEAFF. The CDR3 region has the DNA TGCGCCAGCAGCCCCAGGGGGCGAGTCACTGAAGCTTTCTTT.

This clonotype was seen repeatedly, ten times or more. This beta chain slipped into a library made for alpha chains as a stray read, so its size is not meaningful. The chain combines TRBV21-1 with TRBJ2-3. TRBV21-1 is shown as a pseudogene. The CDR3 consists of 14 residues. This CDR3 is CASSKAPTRDTQYF. As DNA, the CDR3 is TGTGCCAGCAGCAAAGCCCCAACCAGGGATACGCAGTATTTT.

This clonotype was counted a few times. A library made for alpha chains picked up this beta chain off target, so its size means little. The J gene is TRBJ1-3, the V gene TRBV5-1; the match to TRBD1 covers 8 bases. The J segment lost 7 bases and the V segment lost 2 bases, leaving 5 bases of the junction unmatched. Germline CDR1 and CDR2: SGHRS and YFSETQ. The CDR3 is 14 residues long. This CDR3 is CASSLGQGANTIYF. The CDR3 DNA follows: TGCGCCAGCAGCTTAGGGCAGGGGGCGAACACCATATATTTT.

By frequency in the sample, this clonotype is medium-sized. The library was built for alpha chains, so this beta chain is an off-target read and its size means little. The chain links TRBV28 to TRBJ2-1, with 7 bases identical to TRBD2. Per germline, CDR1 MDHEN and CDR2 SYDVKM. The CDR3 length is 14 residues. Losses at the gene ends were 2 bases for V and 7 bases for J; bases not matched to a gene: 5. This chain's CDR3 is CASSLRGGRNEQFF. The CDR3, as DNA: TGTGCCAGCAGTTTAAGGGGAGGGAGGAATGAGCAGTTCTTC.

Comments on this clonotype: The size of this beta chain means little, since it is a stray read in a library made for alpha chains. The genes are TRBV5-1 and TRBJ2-3; the match to TRBD2 covers 13 bases. The CDR3 loop spans 16 amino acids. Germline-derived CDR1 and CDR2 are SGHRS and YFSETQ. Trimming cost V 4 bases and J 9 bases; bases outside gene matches: 11. The CDR3, as DNA: TGCGCCAGCAGCAAGGGACTAGCGGGACCTCGCGACACGCAGTATTTT. This translates into CASSKGLAGPRDTQYF. The full variable domain, its missing parts supplied by reference TRBV5-1 and TRBJ2-3, is KAGVTQTPRYLIKTRGQQVTLSCSPISGHRSVSWYQQTPGQGLQFLFEYFSETQRNKGNFPGRFSGRQFSNSRSEMNVSTLELGDSALYLCASSKGLAGPRDTQYFGPGTRLTVL.

This clonotype was observed many times. This beta chain lies outside the target of a library built for alpha chains; its clone size means little. The V gene is TRBV11-2, the J gene TRBJ2-1; 11 nucleotides match TRBD2. V gave up 6 bases and J gave up 6 bases; unmatched junction bases: 13. Germline assignment: CDR1 SGHAT and CDR2 FQNNGV. The CDR3 is made up of 17 amino acids. The CDR3 DNA sequence: TGTGCCAGCAGTCGCCTAGCGGGGGGCCTATTATTCAATGAGCAGTTCTTC. This sequence encodes CASSRLAGGLLFNEQFF.

Note on this clonotype: This beta chain is a stray read from a library made for alpha chains; its abundance is not meaningful. The chain uses TRBV7-9 and TRBJ2-5, with D perhaps TRBD2 (5 bases). This CDR3 is 16 amino acids long. Germline CDR1 SEHNR, CDR2 FQNEAQ (reference sequence). Trimming shortened V by 5 bases and J by 0 bases, and 16 bases separated the two germline ends. CDR3 bases: TGTGCCAGCAGCCCGCCCGGACTGGCGTACCAAGAGACCCAGTACTTC. Protein sequence: CASSPPGLAYQETQYF. The full variable domain, its missing parts supplied by reference TRBV7-9 and TRBJ2-5, is DTGVSQNPRHKITKRGQNVTFRCDPISEHNRLYWYRQTLGQGPEFLTYFQNEAQLEKSRLLSDRFSAERPKGSFSTLEIQRTEQGDSAMYLCASSPPGLAYQETQYFGPGTRLLVL.

Turning to this clonotype: The library was built for alpha chains, so this beta chain is an off-target read and its size means little. V usage is TRBV7-2 and J usage is TRBJ2-1; unclear D gene. From germline, CDR1 is SGHTA and CDR2 FQGNSA. CDR3 length: 14 amino acids. Deletions cut 7 bases from V and 2 bases from J, with 12 bases between. The DNA for the CDR3 is TGTGCCAGCAAGCAAGGGTTCGCCTACAATGAGCAGTTCTTC. Protein: CASKQGFAYNEQFF. Full variable domain (outside the CDR3, taken from reference TRBV7-2 and TRBJ2-1): GAGVSQSPSNKVTEKGKDVELRCDPISGHTALYWYRQSLGQGLEFLIYFQGNSAPDKSGLPSDRFSAERTGGSVSTLTIQRTQQEDSAVYLCASKQGFAYNEQFFGPGTRLTVL.

Notes on this clonotype: This beta chain is an unintended read in a library built for alpha chains; its size means little. The V and J genes are TRBV7-9 and TRBJ2-7, with D perhaps assigned TRBD1 or TRBD2 (7 bases each). This CDR3 is built from 16 residues. The germline V gene has CDR1 SEHNR and CDR2 FQNEAQ (reference sequence). Between the trimmed V and J ends, which lost 5 bases and 4 bases, there was a span of 21 bases. As DNA, the CDR3 is TGTGCCAGCAGCCCCCCAGGGGGGGGGTCTGAATACGAGCAGTACTTC. Translation: CASSPPGGGSEYEQYF. The full variable domain, its missing parts supplied by reference TRBV7-9 and TRBJ2-7, is DTGVSQNPRHKITKRGQNVTFRCDPISEHNRLYWYRQTLGQGPEFLTYFQNEAQLEKSRLLSDRFSAERPKGSFSTLEIQRTEQGDSAMYLCASSPPGGGSEYEQYFGPGTRLTVT.

This clonotype was counted ten times or more. The size of this beta chain means little, since it is a stray read in a library made for alpha chains. The J gene is TRBJ2-1, the V gene TRBV28, with a tentative D call TRBD2 (7 bases). In germline, CDR1 is MDHEN, CDR2 SYDVKM. The CDR3 loop spans 16 amino acids. The V gene lost 4 bases and the J gene lost 6 bases, with 19 bases spanning the gap. The CDR3 protein is CASSSGGHKPFNEQFF. In DNA form, the CDR3 reads TGTGCCAGCAGTTCGGGGGGACATAAGCCCTTCAATGAGCAGTTCTTC.

This clonotype was observed many times. Since it is a stray read in a library aimed at alpha chains, this beta chain has a size that is not meaningful. The CDR3 sequence: CASSMRTGRSGANVLTF. The CDR3 DNA sequence: TGTGCCAGTAGTATGCGGACAGGGCGCTCTGGGGCCAACGTCCTGACTTTC. The genes are TRBV19 and TRBJ2-6, with 8 bases that match TRBD1. V was pared by 3 bases and J by 0 bases, with 4 bases of the junction left unmatched. This CDR3 spans 17 amino acids. Germline loops: CDR1 LNHDA, CDR2 SQIVND (reference sequence).

In its sample, this clonotype was seen many times. Since it is a stray read in a library aimed at alpha chains, this beta chain has a size that is not meaningful. The chain employs TRBV4-3 and TRBJ1-6; D possibly corresponds to TRBD1 (5 bases). V was pared by 0 bases and J by 10 bases, with 13 bases between. In germline, CDR1 is LGHNA, CDR2 YSLEER. The CDR3 consists of 15 residues. CDR3 DNA: TGCGCCAGCAGCCAAGAGAGGGCAGGGTGGTCACCCCTCCACTTT. It encodes CASSQERAGWSPLHF.

This clonotype came up many times. With the library built for alpha chains, this beta chain is off target and its frequency is not meaningful. The rearrangement uses TRBV12-3 or TRBV12-4 and TRBJ2-2; TRBD1 aligns across 8 bases. The CDR3 loop spans 15 amino acids. Trimming removed 5 bases from V and 4 bases from J; junction bases left unmatched: 6. The CDR3 DNA sequence: TGTGCCAGCAGTCTCCGACAGGGGCCCACCGGGGAGCTGTTTTTT. As protein: CASSLRQGPTGELFF.

This clonotype ranks as medium-sized. Being off target in a library aimed at alpha chains, this beta chain has a size of little meaning. The chain combines TRBV3-1 with TRBJ2-5; 13 nucleotides align to TRBD2. CDR3 length: 15 amino acids. CDR1 LGHDT and CDR2 YNNKEL come from the germline V gene (reference sequence). V lost 5 bases to trimming and J lost 4 bases; unmatched junction nucleotides: 4. The CDR3 here is CASSYWTSGGETQYF. The DNA of the CDR3 is TGTGCCAGCAGCTATTGGACTAGCGGGGGAGAGACCCAGTACTTC.